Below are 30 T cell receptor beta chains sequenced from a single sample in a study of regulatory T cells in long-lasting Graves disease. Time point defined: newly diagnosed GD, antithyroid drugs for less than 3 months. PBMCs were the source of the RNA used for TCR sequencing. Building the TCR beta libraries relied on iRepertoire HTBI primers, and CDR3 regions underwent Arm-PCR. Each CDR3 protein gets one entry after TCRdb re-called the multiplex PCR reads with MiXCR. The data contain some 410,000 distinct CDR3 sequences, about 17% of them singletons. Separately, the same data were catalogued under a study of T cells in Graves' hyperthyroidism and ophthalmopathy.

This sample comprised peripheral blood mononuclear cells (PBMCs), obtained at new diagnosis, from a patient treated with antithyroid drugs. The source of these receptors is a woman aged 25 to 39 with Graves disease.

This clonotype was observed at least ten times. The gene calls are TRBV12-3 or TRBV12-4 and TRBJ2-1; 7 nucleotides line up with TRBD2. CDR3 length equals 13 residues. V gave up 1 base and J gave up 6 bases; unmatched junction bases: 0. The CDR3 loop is CASSLVAGNEQFF. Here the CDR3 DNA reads TGTGCCAGCAGTTTAGTAGCGGGCAATGAGCAGTTCTTC.

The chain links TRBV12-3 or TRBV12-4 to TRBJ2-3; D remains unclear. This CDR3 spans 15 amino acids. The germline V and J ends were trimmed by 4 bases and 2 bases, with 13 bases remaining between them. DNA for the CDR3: TGTGCCAGCAGTTCCCCAGACGGATCCACAGATACGCAGTATTTT. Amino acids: CASSSPDGSTDTQYF.

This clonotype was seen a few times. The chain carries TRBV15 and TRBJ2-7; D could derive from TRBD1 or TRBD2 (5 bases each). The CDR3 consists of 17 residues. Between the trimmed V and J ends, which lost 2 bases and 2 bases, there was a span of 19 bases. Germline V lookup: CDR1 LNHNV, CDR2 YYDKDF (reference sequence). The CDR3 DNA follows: TGTGCCACCAGCAGATCCCGAGGGGTTTCGAGCGCCTACGAGCAGTACTTC. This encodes CATSRSRGVSSAYEQYF.

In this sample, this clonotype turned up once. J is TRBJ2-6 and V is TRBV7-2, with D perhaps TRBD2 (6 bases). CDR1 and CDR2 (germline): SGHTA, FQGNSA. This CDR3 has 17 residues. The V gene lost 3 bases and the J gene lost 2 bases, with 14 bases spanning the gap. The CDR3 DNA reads TGTGCCAGCAGCTTGGGGGGTCCACGCCCTGGGGCCAACGTCCTGACTTTC. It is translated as CASSLGGPRPGANVLTF.

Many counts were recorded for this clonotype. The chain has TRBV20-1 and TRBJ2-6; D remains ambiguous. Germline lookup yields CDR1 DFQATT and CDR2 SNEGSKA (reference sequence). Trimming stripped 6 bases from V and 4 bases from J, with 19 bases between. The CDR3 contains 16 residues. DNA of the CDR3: TGCAGTGCCTCAAGCCTATTTGGCGCCGGGGCCAACGTCCTGACTTTC. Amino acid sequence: CSASSLFGAGANVLTF.

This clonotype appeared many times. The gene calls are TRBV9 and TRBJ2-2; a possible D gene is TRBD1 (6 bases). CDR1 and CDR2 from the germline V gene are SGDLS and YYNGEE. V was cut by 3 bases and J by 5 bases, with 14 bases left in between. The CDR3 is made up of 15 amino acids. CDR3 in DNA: TGTGCCAGCAGCGACCGACCTCAGGGGACCGGGGAGCTGTTTTTT. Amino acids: CASSDRPQGTGELFF.

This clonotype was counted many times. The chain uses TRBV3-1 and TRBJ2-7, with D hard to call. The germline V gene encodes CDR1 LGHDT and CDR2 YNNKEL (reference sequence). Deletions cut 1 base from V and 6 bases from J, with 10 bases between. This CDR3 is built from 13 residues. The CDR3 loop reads CASSQVEGSEQYF. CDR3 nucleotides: TGTGCCAGCAGCCAAGTTGAAGGTAGCGAGCAGTACTTC.

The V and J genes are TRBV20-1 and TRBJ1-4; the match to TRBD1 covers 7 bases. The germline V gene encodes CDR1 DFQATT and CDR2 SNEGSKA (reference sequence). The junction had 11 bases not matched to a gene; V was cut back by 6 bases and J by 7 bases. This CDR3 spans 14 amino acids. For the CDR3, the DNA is TGCAGTGCCCGCCGGAAGGGGGCTGGTGAAAAACTGTTTTTT. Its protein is CSARRKGAGEKLFF.

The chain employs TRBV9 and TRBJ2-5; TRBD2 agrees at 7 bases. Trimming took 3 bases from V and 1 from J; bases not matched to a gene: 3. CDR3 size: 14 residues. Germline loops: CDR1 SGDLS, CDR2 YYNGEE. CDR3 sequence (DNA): TGTGCCAGCAGCGCGGGGACTACCCAAGAGACCCAGTACTTC. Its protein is CASSAGTTQETQYF.

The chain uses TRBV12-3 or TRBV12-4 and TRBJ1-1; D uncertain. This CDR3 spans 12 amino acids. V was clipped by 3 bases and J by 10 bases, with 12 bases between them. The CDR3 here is CASSFPLLGAFF. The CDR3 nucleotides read TGTGCCAGCAGTTTCCCACTGCTGGGAGCTTTCTTT.

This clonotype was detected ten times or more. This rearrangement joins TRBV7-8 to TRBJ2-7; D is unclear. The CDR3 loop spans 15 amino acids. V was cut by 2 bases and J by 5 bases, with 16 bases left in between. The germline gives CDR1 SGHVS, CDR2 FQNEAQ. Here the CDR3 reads CASSLTGRTSDEQYF. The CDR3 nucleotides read TGTGCCAGCAGCTTAACTGGACGCACCTCGGACGAGCAGTACTTC.

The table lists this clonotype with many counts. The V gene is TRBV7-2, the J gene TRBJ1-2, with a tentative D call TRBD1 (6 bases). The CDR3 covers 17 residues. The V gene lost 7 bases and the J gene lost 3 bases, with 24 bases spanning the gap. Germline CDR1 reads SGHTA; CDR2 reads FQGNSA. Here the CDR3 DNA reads TGTGCCAGCACGGTGCCCGGACAGTACGTGTTCGACTATGGCTACACCTTC. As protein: CASTVPGQYVFDYGYTF.

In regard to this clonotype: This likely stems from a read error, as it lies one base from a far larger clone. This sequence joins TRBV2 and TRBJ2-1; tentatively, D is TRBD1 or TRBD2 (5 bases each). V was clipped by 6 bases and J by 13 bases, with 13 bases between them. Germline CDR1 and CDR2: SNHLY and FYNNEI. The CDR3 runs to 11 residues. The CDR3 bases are TGTGCCAGCAGCCAGGGAGAGACCCAGTTCTTC. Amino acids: CASSQGETQFF.

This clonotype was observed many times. This CDR3 is CSARAPDSGRDEQYF. In nucleotides, the CDR3 is TGCAGTGCCAGGGCTCCCGACAGCGGGAGGGATGAGCAGTACTTC. The chain uses TRBV20-1 and TRBJ2-7; 10 positions agree with TRBD2. V was clipped by 6 bases and J by 7 bases; unmatched bases: 15. Germline V CDR1 and CDR2: DFQATT, SNEGSKA (reference sequence). This CDR3 region has 15 residues.

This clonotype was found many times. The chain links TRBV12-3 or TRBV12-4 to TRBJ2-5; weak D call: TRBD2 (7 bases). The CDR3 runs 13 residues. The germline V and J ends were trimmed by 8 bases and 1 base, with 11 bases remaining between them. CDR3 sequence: CASWEGGQETQYF. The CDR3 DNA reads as TGTGCCAGCTGGGAGGGGGGCCAAGAGACCCAGTACTTC.

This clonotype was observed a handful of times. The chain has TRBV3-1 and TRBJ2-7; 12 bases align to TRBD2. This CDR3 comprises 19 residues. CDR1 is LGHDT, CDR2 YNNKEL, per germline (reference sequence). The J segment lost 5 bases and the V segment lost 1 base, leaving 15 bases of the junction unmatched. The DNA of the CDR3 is TGTGCCAGCAGCCAAGGAGGACTAGCGGGACCGTCCTACACTGACGAGCAGTACTTC. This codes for CASSQGGLAGPSYTDEQYF.

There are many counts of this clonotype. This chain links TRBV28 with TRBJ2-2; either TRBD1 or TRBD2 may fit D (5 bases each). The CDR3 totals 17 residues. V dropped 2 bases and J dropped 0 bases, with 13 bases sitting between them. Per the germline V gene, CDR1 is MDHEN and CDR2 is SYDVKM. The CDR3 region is CASSLAGTQTNTGELFF. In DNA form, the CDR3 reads TGTGCCAGCAGTTTAGCCGGGACCCAAACGAACACCGGGGAGCTGTTTTTT.

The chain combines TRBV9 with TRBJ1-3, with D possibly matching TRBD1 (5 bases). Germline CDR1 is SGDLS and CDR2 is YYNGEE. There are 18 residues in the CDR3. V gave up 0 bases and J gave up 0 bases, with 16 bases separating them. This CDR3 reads CASSVDAGGALSGNTIYF. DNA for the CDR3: TGTGCCAGCAGCGTAGACGCCGGTGGGGCTCTCTCTGGAAACACCATATATTTT.

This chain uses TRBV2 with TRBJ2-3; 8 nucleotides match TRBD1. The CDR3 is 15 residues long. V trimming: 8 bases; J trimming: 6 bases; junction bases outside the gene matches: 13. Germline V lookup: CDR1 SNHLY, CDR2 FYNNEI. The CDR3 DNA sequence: TGTGCCAGCGTCGGGACAGGAACCTTTTCGGATACGCAGTATTTT. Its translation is CASVGTGTFSDTQYF. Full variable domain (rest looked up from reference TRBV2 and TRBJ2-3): EPEVTQTPSHQVTQMGQEVILRCVPISNHLYFYWYRQILGQKVEFLVSFYNNEISEKSEIFDDQFSVERPDGSNFTLKIRSTKLEDSAMYFCASVGTGTFSDTQYFGPGTRLTVL.

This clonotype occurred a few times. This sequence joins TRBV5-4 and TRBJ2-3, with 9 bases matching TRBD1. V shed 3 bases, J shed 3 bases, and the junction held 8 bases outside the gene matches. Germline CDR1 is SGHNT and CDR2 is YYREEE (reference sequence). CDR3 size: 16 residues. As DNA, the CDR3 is TGTGCCAGCAGCTCTGGCGGGACAGGGATAACAGATACGCAGTATTTT. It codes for CASSSGGTGITDTQYF.

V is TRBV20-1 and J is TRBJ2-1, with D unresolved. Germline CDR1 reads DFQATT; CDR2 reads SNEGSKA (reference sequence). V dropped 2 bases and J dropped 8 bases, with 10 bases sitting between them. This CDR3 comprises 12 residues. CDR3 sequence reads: CSARSLWDEQFF. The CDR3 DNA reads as TGCAGTGCTAGATCCTTATGGGATGAGCAGTTCTTC.

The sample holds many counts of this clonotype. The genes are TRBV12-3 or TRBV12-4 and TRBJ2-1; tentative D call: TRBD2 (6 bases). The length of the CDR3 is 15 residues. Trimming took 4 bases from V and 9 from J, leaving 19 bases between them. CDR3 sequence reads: CASSSGAGSTSEQFF. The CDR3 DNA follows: TGTGCCAGCAGTTCTGGGGCGGGGTCTACATCTGAGCAGTTCTTC.

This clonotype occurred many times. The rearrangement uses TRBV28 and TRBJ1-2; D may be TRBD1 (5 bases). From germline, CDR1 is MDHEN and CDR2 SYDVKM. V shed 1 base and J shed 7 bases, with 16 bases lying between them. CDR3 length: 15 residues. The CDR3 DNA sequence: TGTGCCAGCAGTTTATTTTTCCGGGGCCCCCGTGGCTACACCTTC. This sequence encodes CASSLFFRGPRGYTF.

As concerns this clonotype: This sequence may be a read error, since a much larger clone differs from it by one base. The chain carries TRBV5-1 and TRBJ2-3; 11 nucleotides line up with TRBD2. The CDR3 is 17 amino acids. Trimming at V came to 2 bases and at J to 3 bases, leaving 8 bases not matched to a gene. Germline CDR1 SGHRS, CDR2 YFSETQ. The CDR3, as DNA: TGCGCCAGCAGCTTCGTTAGCGGGAGGGCCGGGACAGATACGCAGTATTTT. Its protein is CASSFVSGRAGTDTQYF.

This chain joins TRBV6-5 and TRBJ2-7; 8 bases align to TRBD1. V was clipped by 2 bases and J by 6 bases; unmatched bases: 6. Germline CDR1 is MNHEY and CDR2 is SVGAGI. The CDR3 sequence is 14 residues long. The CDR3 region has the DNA TGTGCCAGCAGTTACGGGACAGGCGGCCTCGAGCAGTACTTC. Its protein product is CASSYGTGGLEQYF.

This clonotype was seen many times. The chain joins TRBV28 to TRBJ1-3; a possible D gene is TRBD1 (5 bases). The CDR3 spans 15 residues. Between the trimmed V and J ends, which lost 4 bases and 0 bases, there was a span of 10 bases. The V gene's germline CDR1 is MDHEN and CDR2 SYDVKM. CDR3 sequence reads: CASSSGPNSGNTIYF. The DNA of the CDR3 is TGTGCCAGCAGTTCGGGACCGAACTCTGGAAACACCATATATTTT.

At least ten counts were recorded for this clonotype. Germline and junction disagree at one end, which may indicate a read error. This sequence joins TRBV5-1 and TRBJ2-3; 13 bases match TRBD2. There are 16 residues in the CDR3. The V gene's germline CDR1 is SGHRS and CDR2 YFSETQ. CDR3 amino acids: CASSLGLAGITDTQYF. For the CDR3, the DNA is TGTGCCAGCAGCTTGGGACTAGCGGGAATCACAGATACGCAGTATTTT.

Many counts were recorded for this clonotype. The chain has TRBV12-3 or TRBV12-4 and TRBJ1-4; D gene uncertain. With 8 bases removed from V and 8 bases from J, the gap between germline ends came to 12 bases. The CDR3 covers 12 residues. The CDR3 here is CASSGREEKLFF. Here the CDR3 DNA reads TGTGCCAGCTCCGGAAGGGAGGAAAAACTGTTTTTT.

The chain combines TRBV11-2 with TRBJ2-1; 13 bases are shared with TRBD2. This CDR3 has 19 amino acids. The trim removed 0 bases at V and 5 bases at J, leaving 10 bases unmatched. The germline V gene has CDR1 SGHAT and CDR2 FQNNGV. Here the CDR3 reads CASSLEPGLAGLKDNEQFF. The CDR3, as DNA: TGTGCCAGCAGCTTAGAACCGGGACTAGCGGGGCTAAAGGACAATGAGCAGTTCTTC.

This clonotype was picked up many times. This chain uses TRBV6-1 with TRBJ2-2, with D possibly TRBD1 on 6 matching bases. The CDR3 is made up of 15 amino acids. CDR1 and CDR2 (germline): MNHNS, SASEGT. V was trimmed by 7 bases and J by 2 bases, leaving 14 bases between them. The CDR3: CASIRDTSNTGELFF. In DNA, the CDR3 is TGTGCCAGCATCCGGGACACGAGCAACACCGGGGAGCTGTTTTTT.